This TCR beta chain emerged from a study of blood T cell repertoires in COVID-19. Study-wide background: Samples representing acute and convalescent COVID-19 were sourced from the United States, Italy and Spain. The cDNA or gDNA used as material had been derived from T cells, B-cell-depleted T cells, or PBMCs.

The CDR3 length is 14 residues. Germline loops: CDR1 LGHNA, CDR2 YNFKEQ. Trimming pared 0 bases from V and 6 bases from J, leaving 6 bases between. Methods used by the authors: Estimation of nucleated cell counts relied on the amplification of reference gene primers. Clones were sequenced by immunoSEQ multiplex PCR, and TCRdb holds only the in-frame ones, with some missing. V, J and clone size were drawn from that table, and D and trimming were deduced from the DNA. The sample lists 60,000 to 75,000 clones, 80% to 85% occurring once. The sample taken for sequencing was peripheral blood. The chain is built from TRBV4-2 and TRBJ1-6; possible D gene TRBD1, 5 bases. The TCR was taken from a woman aged 80 or over with acute or convalescent COVID-19. The chain's CDR3 is CASSQDRGNSPLHF. CDR3 DNA sequence: TGTGCCAGCAGCCAAGATAGGGGTAATTCACCCCTCCACTTT.